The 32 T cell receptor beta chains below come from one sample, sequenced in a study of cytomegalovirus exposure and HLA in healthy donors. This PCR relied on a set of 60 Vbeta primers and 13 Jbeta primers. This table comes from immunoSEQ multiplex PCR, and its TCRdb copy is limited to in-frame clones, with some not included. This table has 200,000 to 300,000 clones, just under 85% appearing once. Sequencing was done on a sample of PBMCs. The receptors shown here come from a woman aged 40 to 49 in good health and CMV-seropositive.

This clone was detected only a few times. In DNA form, the CDR3 reads TGCAGCATGGTGACAGCCAAGGGAACCGGGGAGCTGTTTTTT. Amino acid sequence: CSMVTAKGTGELFF. The rearrangement joins TRBV29-1 to TRBJ2-2, with TRBD1 as a possible D gene (5 bases). The CDR3 spans 14 residues. CDR1 is SQVTM and CDR2 is ANQGSEA in the germline V gene. With 8 bases removed from V and 5 bases from J, the gap between germline ends came to 18 bases.

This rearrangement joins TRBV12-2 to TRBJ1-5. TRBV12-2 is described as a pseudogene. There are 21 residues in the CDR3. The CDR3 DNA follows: TGTGCAAGTCGCCCGCCGGGACATATTTTTAGGGGGGGGAATAGCAATCAGCCCCAGCATTTT. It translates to CASRPPGHIFRGGNSNQPQHF.

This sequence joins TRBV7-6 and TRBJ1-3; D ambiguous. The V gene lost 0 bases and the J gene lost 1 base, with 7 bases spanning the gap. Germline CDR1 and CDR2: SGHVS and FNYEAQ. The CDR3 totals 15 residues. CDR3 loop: CASSLAATSGNTIYF. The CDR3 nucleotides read TGTGCCAGCAGCTTAGCAGCTACTTCTGGAAACACCATATATTTT.

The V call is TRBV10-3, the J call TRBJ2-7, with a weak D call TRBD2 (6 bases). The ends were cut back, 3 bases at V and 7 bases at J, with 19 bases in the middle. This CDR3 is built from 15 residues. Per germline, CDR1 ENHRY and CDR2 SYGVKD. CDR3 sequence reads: CAISDKTRLGWEQYF. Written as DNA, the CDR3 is TGTGCCATCAGTGATAAGACTAGGCTGGGATGGGAGCAGTACTTC.

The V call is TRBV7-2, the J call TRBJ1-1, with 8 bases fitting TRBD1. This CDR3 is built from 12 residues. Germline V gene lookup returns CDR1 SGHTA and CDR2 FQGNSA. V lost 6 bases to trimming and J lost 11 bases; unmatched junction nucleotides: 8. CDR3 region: CASRPSTGDAFF. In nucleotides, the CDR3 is TGTGCCAGCAGACCATCGACAGGGGACGCTTTCTTT.

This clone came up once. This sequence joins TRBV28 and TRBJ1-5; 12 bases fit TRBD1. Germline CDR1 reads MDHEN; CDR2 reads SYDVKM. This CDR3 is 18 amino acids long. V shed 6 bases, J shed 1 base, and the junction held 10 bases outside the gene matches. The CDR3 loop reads CASSLTRDRGLSNQPQHF. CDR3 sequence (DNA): TGTGCCAGCAGCCTGACCCGGGACAGGGGGCTGAGCAATCAGCCCCAGCATTTT.

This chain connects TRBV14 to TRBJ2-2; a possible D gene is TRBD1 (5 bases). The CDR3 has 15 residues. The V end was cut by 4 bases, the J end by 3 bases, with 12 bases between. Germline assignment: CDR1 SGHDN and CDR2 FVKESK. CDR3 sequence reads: CASSPLQGHTGELFF. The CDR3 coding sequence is TGTGCCAGCAGCCCGCTTCAGGGTCACACCGGGGAGCTGTTTTTT.

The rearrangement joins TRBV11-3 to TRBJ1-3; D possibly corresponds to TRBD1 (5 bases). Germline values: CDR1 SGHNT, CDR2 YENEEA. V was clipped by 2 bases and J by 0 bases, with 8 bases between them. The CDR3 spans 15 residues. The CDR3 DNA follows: TGTGCCAGCAGCTTATCGGGGGTCTCTGGAAACACCATATATTTT. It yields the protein CASSLSGVSGNTIYF.

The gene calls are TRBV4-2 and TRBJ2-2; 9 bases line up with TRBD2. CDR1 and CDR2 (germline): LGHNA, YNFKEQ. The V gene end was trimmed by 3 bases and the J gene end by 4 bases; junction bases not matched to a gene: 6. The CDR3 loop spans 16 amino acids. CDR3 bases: TGTGCCAGCAGCCAGGGTCAGACTAGCGGCACCGGGGAGCTGTTTTTT. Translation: CASSQGQTSGTGELFF.

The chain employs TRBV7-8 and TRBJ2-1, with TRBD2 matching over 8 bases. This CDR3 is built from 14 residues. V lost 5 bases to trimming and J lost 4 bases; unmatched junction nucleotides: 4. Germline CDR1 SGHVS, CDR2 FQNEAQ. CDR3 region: CASSPLAGYNEQFF. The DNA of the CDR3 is TGTGCCAGCAGCCCCCTAGCGGGTTACAATGAGCAGTTCTTC.

The CDR3 here is CASSLWEGGEAFF. CDR3 nucleotide sequence: TGTGCCAGCAGCTTATGGGAGGGCGGTGAAGCTTTCTTT. The chain is built from TRBV11-2 and TRBJ1-1; D unresolved. The V gene lost 2 bases and the J gene lost 7 bases, with 11 bases spanning the gap. Per the germline V gene, CDR1 is SGHAT and CDR2 is FQNNGV. CDR3 length equals 13 residues.

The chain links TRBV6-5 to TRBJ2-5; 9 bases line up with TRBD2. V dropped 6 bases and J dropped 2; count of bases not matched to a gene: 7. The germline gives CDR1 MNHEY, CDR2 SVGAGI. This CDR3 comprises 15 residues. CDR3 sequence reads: CASSSLTSGQETQYF. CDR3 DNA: TGTGCCAGCAGCTCCTTGACTAGCGGACAAGAGACCCAGTACTTC.

The CDR3 is CASSDRGPSGANVLTF. In DNA, the CDR3 is TGTGCCAGCAGTGACAGGGGGCCTTCTGGGGCCAACGTCCTGACTTTC. The V gene is TRBV25-1, the J gene TRBJ2-6; 8 bases are shared with TRBD1. There are 16 residues in the CDR3. CDR1 and CDR2 from the germline V gene are MGHDK and SYGVNS. The V and J ends lost 3 bases and 1 base, in that order; junction bases with no gene match: 2.

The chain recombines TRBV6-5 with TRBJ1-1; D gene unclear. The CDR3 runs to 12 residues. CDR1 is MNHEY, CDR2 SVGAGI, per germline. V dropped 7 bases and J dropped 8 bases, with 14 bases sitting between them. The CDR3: CASTNGAMEAFF. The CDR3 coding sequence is TGTGCCAGCACCAATGGAGCGATGGAAGCTTTCTTT.

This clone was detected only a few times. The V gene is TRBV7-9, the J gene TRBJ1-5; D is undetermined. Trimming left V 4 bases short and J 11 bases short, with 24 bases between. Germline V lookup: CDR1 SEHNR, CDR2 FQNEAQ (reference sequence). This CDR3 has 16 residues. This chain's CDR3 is CASSSYEDVGGRTQHF. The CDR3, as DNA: TGTGCCAGCAGCTCGTACGAGGACGTGGGAGGGAGGACCCAGCATTTT. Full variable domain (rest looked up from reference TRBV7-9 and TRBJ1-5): DTGVSQNPRHKITKRGQNVTFRCDPISEHNRLYWYRQTLGQGPEFLTYFQNEAQLEKSRLLSDRFSAERPKGSFSTLEIQRTEQGDSAMYLCASSSYEDVGGRTQHFGDGTRLSIL.

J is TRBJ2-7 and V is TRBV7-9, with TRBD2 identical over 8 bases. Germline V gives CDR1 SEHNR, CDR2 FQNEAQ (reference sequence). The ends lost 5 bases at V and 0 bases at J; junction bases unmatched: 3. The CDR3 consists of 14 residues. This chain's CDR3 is CASSNSGISYEQYF. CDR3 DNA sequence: TGTGCCAGCAGCAATAGCGGGATCTCCTACGAGCAGTACTTC.

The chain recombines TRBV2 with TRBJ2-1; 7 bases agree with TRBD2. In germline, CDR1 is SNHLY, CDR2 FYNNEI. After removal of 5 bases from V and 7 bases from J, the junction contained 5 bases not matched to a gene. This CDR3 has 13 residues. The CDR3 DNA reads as TGTGCCAGCAGTTACGGCGGGGGAAATGAGCAGTTCTTC. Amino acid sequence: CASSYGGGNEQFF.

The CDR3 coding sequence is TGTGCCAGCAGCTTAGGTGCTAGCGAGTACACAGATACGCAGTATTTT. Translation gives CASSLGASEYTDTQYF. V and J are TRBV7-9 and TRBJ2-3; D is possibly TRBD2 (6 bases). Looked up from germline, CDR1 is SEHNR and CDR2 is FQNEAQ (reference sequence). V lost 1 base and J 2 bases, leaving 13 bases between the germline ends. The CDR3 has 16 residues.

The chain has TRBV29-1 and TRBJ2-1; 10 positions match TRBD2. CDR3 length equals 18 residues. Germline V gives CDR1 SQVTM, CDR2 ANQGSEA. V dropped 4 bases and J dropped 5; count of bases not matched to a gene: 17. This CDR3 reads CSVALRTSGRSKHNEQFF. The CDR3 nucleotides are TGCAGCGTTGCCCTAAGGACTAGCGGCAGATCGAAACACAATGAGCAGTTCTTC.

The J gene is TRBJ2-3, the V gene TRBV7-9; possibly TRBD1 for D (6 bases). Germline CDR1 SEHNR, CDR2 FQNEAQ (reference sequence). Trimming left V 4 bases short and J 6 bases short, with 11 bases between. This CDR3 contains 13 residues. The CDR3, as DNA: TGTGCCAGCAGCTCAACCCAGGGGGATACGCAGTATTTT. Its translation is CASSSTQGDTQYF.

The CDR3: CAWGRTVNNEQFF. DNA for the CDR3: TGTGCCTGGGGCCGGACAGTGAACAATGAGCAGTTCTTC. V is TRBV30 and J is TRBJ2-1, with D perhaps matching TRBD1 (6 bases). V shed 5 bases and J shed 5 bases, with 13 bases lying between them. Germline lookup yields CDR1 GTSNPN and CDR2 SVGIG (reference sequence). The CDR3 contains 13 residues. The full variable domain, in which reference TRBV30 and TRBJ2-1 provide the parts outside the CDR3, is SQTIHQWPATLVQPVGSPLSLECTVEGTSNPNLYWYRQAAGRGLQLLFYSVGIGQISSEVPQNLSASRPQDRQFILSSKKLLLSDSGFYLCAWGRTVNNEQFFGPGTRLTVL.

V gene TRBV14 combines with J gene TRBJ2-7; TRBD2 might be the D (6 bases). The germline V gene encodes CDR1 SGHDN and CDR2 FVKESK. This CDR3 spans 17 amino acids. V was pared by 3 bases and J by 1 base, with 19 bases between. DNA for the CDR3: TGTGCCAGCAGCCATTCAGGAGGGGTGAGGGTTTCCTACGAGCAGTACTTC. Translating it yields CASSHSGGVRVSYEQYF.

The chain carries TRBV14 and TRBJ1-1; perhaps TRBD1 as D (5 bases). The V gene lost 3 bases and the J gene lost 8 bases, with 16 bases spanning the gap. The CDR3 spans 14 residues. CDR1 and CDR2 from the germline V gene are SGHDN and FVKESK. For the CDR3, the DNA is TGTGCCAGCAGCCAGTGGGGGGAGACCACCGAAGCTTTCTTT. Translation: CASSQWGETTEAFF.

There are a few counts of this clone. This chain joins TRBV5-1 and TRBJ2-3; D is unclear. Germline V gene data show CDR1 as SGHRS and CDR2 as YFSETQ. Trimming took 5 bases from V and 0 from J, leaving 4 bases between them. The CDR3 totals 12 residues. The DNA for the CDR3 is TGCGCCAGCAGGTATAGCACAGATACGCAGTATTTT. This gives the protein CASRYSTDTQYF.

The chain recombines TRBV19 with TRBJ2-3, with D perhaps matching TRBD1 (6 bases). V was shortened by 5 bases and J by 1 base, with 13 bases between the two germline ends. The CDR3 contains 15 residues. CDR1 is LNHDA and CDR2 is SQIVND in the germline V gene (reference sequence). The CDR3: CASSPWDTGTDTQYF. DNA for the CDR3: TGTGCCAGTAGTCCCTGGGACACCGGCACAGATACGCAGTATTTT. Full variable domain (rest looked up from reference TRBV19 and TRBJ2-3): DGGITQSPKYLFRKEGQNVTLSCEQNLNHDAMYWYRQDPGQGLRLIYYSQIVNDFQKGDIAEGYSVSREKKESFPLTVTSAQKNPTAFYLCASSPWDTGTDTQYFGPGTRLTVL.

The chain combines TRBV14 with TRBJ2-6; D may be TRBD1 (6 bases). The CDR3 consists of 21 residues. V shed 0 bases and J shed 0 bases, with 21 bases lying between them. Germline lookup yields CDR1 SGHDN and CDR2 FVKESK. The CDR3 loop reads CASSQERLGQRYLSGANVLTF. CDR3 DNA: TGTGCCAGCAGCCAAGAAAGGCTTGGACAGCGGTACCTCTCTGGGGCCAACGTCCTGACTTTC.

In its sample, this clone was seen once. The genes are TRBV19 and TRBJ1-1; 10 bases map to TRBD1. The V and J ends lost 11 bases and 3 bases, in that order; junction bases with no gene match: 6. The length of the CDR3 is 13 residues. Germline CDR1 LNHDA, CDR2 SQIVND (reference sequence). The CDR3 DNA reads TGTGCCTCCCCCGGGACAGGGGACACTGAAGCTTTCTTT. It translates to CASPGTGDTEAFF.

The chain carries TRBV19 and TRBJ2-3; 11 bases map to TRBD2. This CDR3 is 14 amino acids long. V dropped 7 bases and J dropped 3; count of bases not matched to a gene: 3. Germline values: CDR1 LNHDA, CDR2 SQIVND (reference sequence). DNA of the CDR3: TGTGCCAGTAAAATAGCGGGAGGGACAGATACGCAGTATTTT. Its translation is CASKIAGGTDTQYF.

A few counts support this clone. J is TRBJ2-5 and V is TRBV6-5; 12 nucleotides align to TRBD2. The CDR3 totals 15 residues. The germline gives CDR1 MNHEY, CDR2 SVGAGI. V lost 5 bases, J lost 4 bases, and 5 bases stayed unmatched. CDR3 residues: CASSPTTSGRETQYF. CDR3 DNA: TGTGCCAGCAGTCCCACGACTAGCGGGAGAGAGACCCAGTACTTC.

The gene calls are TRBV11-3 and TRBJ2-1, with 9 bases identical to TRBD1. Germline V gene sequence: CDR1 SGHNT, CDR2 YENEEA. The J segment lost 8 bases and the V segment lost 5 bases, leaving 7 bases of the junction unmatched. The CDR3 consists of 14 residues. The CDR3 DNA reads TGTGCCAGCAGCCGGGACAGGGCGGCATATGAGCAGTTCTTC. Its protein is CASSRDRAAYEQFF.

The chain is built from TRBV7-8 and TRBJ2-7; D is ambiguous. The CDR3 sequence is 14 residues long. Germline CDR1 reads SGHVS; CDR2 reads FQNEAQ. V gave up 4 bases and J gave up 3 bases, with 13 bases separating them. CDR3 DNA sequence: TGTGCCAGCAGCTCCGGCGGCAGCTTCTACGAGCAGTACTTC. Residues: CASSSGGSFYEQYF.

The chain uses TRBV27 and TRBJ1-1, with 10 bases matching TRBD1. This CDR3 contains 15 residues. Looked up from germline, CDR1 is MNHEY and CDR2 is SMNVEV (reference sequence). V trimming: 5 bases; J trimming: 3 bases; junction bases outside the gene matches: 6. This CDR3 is CASSPMDRGYTEAFF. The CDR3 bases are TGTGCCAGCAGTCCGATGGACAGGGGGTACACTGAAGCTTTCTTT.